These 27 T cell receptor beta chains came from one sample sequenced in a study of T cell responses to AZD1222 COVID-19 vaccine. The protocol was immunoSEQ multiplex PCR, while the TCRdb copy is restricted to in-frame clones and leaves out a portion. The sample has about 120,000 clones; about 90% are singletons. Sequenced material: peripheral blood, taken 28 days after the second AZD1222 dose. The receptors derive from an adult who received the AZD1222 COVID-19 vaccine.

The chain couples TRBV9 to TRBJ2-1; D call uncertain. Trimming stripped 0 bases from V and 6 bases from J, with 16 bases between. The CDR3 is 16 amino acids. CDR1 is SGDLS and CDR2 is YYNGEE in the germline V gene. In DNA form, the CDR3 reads TGTGCCAGCAGCGTAGTATCCCTAGTGGCCATCAATGAGCAGTTCTTC. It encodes CASSVVSLVAINEQFF.

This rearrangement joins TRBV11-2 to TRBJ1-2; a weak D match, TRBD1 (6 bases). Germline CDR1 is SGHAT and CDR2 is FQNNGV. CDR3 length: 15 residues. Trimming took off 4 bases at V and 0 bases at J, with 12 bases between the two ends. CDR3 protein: CASSSQGLANYGYTF. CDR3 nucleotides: TGTGCCAGCAGCTCACAGGGCCTCGCTAACTATGGCTACACCTTC.

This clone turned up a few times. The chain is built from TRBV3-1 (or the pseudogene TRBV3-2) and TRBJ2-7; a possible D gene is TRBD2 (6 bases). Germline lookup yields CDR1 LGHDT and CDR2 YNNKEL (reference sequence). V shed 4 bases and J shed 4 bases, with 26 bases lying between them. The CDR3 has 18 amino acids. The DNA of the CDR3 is TGTGCCAGCAGCCTCCGGGGCGAGCGGGCGAGATCCCTTTACGAGCAGTACTTC. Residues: CASSLRGERARSLYEQYF.

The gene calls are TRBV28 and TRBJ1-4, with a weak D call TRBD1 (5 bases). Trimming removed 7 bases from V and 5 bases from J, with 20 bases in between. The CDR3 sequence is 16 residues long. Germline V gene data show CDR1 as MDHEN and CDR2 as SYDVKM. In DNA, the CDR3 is TGTGCCAGCACCCAAAGCGGGGCCAGGCTGAATGAAAAACTGTTTTTT. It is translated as CASTQSGARLNEKLFF.

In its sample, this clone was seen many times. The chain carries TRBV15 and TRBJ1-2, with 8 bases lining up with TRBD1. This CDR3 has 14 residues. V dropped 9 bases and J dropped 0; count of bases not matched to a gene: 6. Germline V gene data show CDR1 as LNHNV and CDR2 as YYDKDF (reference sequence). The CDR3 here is CATRPTGANYGYTF. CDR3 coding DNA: TGTGCCACTCGTCCGACAGGGGCTAACTATGGCTACACCTTC.

The CDR3 here is CASSLDRNYGYTF. The CDR3 coding sequence is TGCGCCAGCAGCTTGGACAGAAACTATGGCTACACCTTC. The rearrangement links TRBV5-1 to TRBJ1-2; D is uncertain. The V end lost 0 bases, the J end lost 2 bases, and 5 bases lay between the germline ends. The germline V gene has CDR1 SGHRS and CDR2 YFSETQ. The CDR3 is 13 amino acids.

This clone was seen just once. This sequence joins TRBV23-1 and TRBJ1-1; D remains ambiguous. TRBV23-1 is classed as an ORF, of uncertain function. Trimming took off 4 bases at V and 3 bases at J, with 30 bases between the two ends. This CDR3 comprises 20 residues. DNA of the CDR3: TGCGCCAGCAGTCGAGGTTATCCCCAATCTCGGACCCCAGAGGACACTGAAGCTTTCTTT. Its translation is CASSRGYPQSRTPEDTEAFF.

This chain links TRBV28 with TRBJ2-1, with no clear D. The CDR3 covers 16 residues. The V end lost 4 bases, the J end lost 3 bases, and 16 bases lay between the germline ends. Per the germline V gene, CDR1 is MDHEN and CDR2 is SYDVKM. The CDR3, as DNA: TGTGCCAGCAGTTCTGAAACAAAAATAAGCTACAATGAGCAGTTCTTC. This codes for CASSSETKISYNEQFF.

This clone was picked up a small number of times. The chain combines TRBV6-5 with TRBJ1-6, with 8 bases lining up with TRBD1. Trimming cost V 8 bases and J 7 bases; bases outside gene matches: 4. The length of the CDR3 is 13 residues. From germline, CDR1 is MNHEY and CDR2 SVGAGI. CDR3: CASRGQGNSPLHF. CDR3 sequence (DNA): TGTGCCAGCCGAGGACAGGGAAATTCACCCCTCCACTTT.

CDR3 region: CASSKLANTGELFF. Here the CDR3 DNA reads TGTGCCAGCAGTAAACTAGCGAACACCGGGGAGCTGTTTTTT. This chain uses TRBV2 with TRBJ2-2; weak D call: TRBD2 (5 bases). There are 14 residues in the CDR3. Between the trimmed V and J ends, which lost 5 bases and 0 bases, there was a span of 7 bases. Germline loops: CDR1 SNHLY, CDR2 FYNNEI.

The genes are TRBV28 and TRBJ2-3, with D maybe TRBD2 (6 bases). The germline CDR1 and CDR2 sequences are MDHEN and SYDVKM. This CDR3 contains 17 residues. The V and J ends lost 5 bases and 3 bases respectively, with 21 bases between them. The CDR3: CASSDPGLALNTDTQYF. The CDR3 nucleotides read TGTGCCAGCAGTGACCCCGGGCTAGCGCTAAATACAGATACGCAGTATTTT.

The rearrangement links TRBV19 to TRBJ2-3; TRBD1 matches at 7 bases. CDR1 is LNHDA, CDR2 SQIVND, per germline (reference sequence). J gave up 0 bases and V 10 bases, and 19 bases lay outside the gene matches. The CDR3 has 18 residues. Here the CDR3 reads CAKGDRKPKSHSTDTQYF. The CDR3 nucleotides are TGTGCCAAAGGGGACAGAAAACCAAAATCGCATAGCACAGATACGCAGTATTTT.

CDR3 protein: CASSLQSEDTQYF. CDR3 coding DNA: TGTGCCAGCAGCTTGCAGTCGGAAGATACGCAGTATTTT. The rearrangement joins TRBV5-4 to TRBJ2-3; D call uncertain. The CDR3 consists of 13 residues. Per the germline V gene, CDR1 is SGHNT and CDR2 is YYREEE (reference sequence). With 1 base removed from V and 5 bases from J, the gap between germline ends came to 8 bases.

The CDR3 bases are TGTGCCAGCAGTCTAGGGTCCCCCTACAATGAGCAGTTCTTC. As protein: CASSLGSPYNEQFF. The chain employs TRBV27 and TRBJ2-1; D not certain. V lost 5 bases and J lost 2, with 10 bases in between. This CDR3 is built from 14 residues. Germline-derived CDR1 and CDR2 are MNHEY and SMNVEV (reference sequence).

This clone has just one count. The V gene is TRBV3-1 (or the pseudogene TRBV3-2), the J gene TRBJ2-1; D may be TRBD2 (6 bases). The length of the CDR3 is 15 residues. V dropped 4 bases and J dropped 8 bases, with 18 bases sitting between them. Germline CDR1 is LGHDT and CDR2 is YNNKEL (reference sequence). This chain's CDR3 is CASSPPLGEVDEQFF. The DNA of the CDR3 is TGTGCCAGCAGCCCCCCCCTAGGGGAGGTCGATGAGCAGTTCTTC.

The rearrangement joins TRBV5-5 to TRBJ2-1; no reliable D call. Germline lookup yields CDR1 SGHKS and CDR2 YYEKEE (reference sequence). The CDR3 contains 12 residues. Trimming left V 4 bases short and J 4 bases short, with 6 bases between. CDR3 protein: CASSRGYNEQFF. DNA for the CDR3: TGTGCCAGCAGCCGAGGATACAATGAGCAGTTCTTC.

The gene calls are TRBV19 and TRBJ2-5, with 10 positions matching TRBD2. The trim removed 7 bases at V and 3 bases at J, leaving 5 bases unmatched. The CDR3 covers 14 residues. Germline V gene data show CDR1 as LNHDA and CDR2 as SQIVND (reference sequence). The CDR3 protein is CASKSGREEETQYF. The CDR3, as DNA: TGTGCCAGTAAAAGCGGGAGGGAGGAAGAGACCCAGTACTTC.

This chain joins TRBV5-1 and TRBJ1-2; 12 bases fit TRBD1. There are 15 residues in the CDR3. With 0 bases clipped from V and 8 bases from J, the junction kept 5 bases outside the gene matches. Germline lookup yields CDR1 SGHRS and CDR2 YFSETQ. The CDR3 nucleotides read TGCGCCAGCAGCTTGGCCAAGGGACAGGGGGCAGGCTACACCTTC. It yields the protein CASSLAKGQGAGYTF.

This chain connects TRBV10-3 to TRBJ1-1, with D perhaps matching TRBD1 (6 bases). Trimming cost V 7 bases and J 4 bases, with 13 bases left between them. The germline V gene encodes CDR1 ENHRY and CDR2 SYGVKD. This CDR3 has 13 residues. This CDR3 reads CAITQDSGTEAFF. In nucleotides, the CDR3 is TGTGCCATCACCCAGGACAGTGGCACTGAAGCTTTCTTT.

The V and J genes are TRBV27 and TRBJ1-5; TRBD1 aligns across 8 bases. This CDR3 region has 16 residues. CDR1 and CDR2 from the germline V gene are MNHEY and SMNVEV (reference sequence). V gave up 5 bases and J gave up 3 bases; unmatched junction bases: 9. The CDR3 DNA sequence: TGTGCCAGCAGTCCATCAGGGGGCGAAGTCAATCAGCCCCAGCATTTT. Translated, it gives CASSPSGGEVNQPQHF.

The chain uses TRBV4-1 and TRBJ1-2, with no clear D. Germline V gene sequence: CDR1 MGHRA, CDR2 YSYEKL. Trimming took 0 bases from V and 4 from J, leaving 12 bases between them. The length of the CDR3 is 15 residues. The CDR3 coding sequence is TGCGCCAGCAGCCAAGATTCGGGAGGAGGCTATGGCTACACCTTC. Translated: CASSQDSGGGYGYTF.

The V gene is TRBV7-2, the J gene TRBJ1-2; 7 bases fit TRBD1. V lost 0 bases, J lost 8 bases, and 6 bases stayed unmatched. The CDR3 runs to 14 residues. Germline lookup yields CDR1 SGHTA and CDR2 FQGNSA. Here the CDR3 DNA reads TGTGCCAGCAGCTTAGCGAAAACAGGGGAGGGCTACACCTTC. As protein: CASSLAKTGEGYTF.

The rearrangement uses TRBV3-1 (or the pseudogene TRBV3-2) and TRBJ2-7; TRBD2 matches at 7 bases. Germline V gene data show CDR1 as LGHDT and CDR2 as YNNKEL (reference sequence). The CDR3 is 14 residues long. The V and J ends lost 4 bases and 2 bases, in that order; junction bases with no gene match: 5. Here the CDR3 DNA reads TGTGCCAGCAGCCTGGGGGGAGGGGCCTACGAGCAGTACTTC. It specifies CASSLGGGAYEQYF.

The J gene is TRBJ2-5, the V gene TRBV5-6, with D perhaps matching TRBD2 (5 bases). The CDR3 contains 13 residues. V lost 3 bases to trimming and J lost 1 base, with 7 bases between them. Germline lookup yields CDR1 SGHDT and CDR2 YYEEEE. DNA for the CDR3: TGTGCCAGCAGCTCGGGATTCCAAGAGACCCAGTACTTC. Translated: CASSSGFQETQYF. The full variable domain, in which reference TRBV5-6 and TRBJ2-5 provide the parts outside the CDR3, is DAGVTQSPTHLIKTRGQQVTLRCSPKSGHDTVSWYQQALGQGPQFIFQYYEEEERQRGNFPDRFSGHQFPNYSSELNVNALLLGDSALYLCASSSGFQETQYFGPGTRLLVL.

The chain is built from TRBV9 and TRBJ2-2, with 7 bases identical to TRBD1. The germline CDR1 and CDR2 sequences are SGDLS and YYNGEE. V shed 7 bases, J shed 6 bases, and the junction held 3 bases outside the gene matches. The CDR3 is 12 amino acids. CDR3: CASSQGAGELFF. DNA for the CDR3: TGTGCCAGCTCTCAGGGGGCCGGGGAGCTGTTTTTT.

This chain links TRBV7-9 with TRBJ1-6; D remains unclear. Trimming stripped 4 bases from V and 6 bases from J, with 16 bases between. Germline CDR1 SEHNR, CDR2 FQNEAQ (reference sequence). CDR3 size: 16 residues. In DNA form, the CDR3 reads TGTGCCAGCAGCTCCCATCGCATCTTAAGTAATTCACCCCTCCACTTT. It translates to CASSSHRILSNSPLHF.

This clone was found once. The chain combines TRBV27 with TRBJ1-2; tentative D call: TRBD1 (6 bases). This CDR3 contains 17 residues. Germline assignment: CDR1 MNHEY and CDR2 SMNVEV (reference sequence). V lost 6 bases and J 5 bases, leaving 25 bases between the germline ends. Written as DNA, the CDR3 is TGTGCCAGCAGCCGGGCGTCAGGGGCGCCGGGGTGGTATGGCTACACCTTC. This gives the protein CASSRASGAPGWYGYTF.